These 24 T cell receptor beta chains were sequenced from one sample in a study of T-cell reconstitution after alpha-beta-depleted transplantation in children. TCRbeta library construction was performed incorporating unique molecular identifiers. Each CDR3 protein is one row after TCRdb ran MiXCR on the PCR reads. Of some 200,000 distinct CDR3 sequences listed, about 8.2% were seen once; the top ten hold roughly 36%. This specimen was PBMCs, mostly from graft donor cells, taken 360 days after TCRalphabeta/CD19-depleted stem cell transplant. These receptors all stem from a male patient aged 2-15 years who had a stem cell transplant for acute myeloid leukemia, so the T cells may come from the graft donor.

The V gene is TRBV29-1, the J gene TRBJ2-1, with D perhaps matching TRBD2 (6 bases). Trimming shortened V by 7 bases and J by 2 bases, and 18 bases separated the two germline ends. Per germline, CDR1 SQVTM and CDR2 ANQGSEA. CDR3 length: 15 residues. The CDR3 region is CSAPSGSGPYNEQFF. The CDR3 DNA sequence: TGCAGCGCCCCCTCGGGTAGCGGTCCCTACAATGAGCAGTTCTTC.

The table lists this clonotype with a few counts. The chain is built from TRBV12-3 or TRBV12-4 and TRBJ1-1; D is perhaps TRBD1 (5 bases). Trimming removed 2 bases from V and 10 bases from J, with 17 bases in between. This CDR3 contains 14 residues. The CDR3 loop is CASSLPGTPSPAFF. The CDR3 coding sequence is TGTGCCAGCAGTTTACCCGGGACCCCGAGCCCAGCTTTCTTT.

This clonotype has just a few counts. The chain joins TRBV7-3 to TRBJ2-1; D is perhaps TRBD1 (6 bases). CDR3 length equals 16 residues. The germline V and J ends were trimmed by 1 base and 12 bases, with 22 bases remaining between them. Germline-derived CDR1 and CDR2 are SGHTA and FQGTGA. In nucleotides, the CDR3 is TGTGCCAGCAGCTTAATGGGACAAAACACCCCTTCTGGGCAGTTCTTC. Amino acids: CASSLMGQNTPSGQFF.

This clonotype was observed a few times. The rearrangement joins TRBV20-1 to TRBJ1-5; D gene ambiguous. Germline-derived CDR1 and CDR2 are DFQATT and SNEGSKA (reference sequence). V shed 2 bases and J shed 2 bases, with 13 bases lying between them. The CDR3 runs to 15 residues. CDR3 in DNA: TGCAGTGCTAGATCGACCGGTACAGGCAATCAGCCCCAGCATTTT. As protein: CSARSTGTGNQPQHF.

At least ten counts were recorded for this clonotype. The chain employs TRBV12-3 or TRBV12-4 and TRBJ2-2; TRBD2 matches 7 bases. The junction had 11 bases not matched to a gene; V was cut back by 6 bases and J by 4 bases. CDR3 size: 16 residues. This chain's CDR3 is CASRAWEGGVTGELFF. In DNA, the CDR3 is TGTGCCAGCAGGGCATGGGAGGGAGGAGTCACCGGGGAGCTGTTTTTT.

This clonotype appeared a few times. This rearrangement joins TRBV4-1 to TRBJ2-3; D remains ambiguous. V was shortened by 0 bases and J by 7 bases, with 5 bases between the two germline ends. The V gene's germline CDR1 is MGHRA and CDR2 YSYEKL. The CDR3 extends over 12 amino acids. The CDR3 loop reads CASSQEGNTQYF. The CDR3 nucleotides read TGCGCCAGCAGCCAAGAGGGGAATACGCAGTATTTT.

This rearrangement joins TRBV7-6 to TRBJ2-1; D might be TRBD1 or TRBD2, each matching 5 bases. Trimming took off 0 bases at V and 4 bases at J, with 16 bases between the two ends. The CDR3 has 17 amino acids. The germline CDR1 and CDR2 sequences are SGHVS and FNYEAQ. The CDR3 spells CASSLAPGTLGYNEQFF. As DNA, the CDR3 is TGTGCCAGCAGCTTAGCCCCTGGGACCTTGGGGTACAATGAGCAGTTCTTC.

This clonotype was detected a few times. In DNA, the CDR3 is TGCGCCAGCAGCCTAGGACTAGCGGGAGGGTTTGAGACCCAGTACTTC. It translates to CASSLGLAGGFETQYF. The chain couples TRBV4-1 to TRBJ2-5; 15 bases align to TRBD2. V dropped 4 bases and J dropped 5; count of bases not matched to a gene: 5. Germline CDR1 and CDR2: MGHRA and YSYEKL. The CDR3 loop spans 16 amino acids.

The V call is TRBV7-6, the J call TRBJ2-5, with TRBD2 as a possible D gene (6 bases). V was shortened by 5 bases and J by 3 bases, with 25 bases between the two germline ends. Germline loops: CDR1 SGHVS, CDR2 FNYEAQ. The CDR3 runs 18 residues. CDR3 loop: CASSDLLGGSKMKETQYF. DNA of the CDR3: TGTGCCAGCAGCGACCTCCTGGGGGGATCGAAGATGAAAGAGACCCAGTACTTC.

Ten or more counts support this clonotype. This chain connects TRBV20-1 to TRBJ1-6, with D maybe TRBD1 (5 bases). The CDR3 loop spans 14 amino acids. CDR1 DFQATT and CDR2 SNEGSKA come from the germline V gene (reference sequence). V lost 2 bases, J lost 7 bases, and 12 bases lay in between. CDR3 protein: CSARTRDLNSPLHF. CDR3 nucleotide sequence: TGCAGTGCTAGAACCCGGGACTTAAATTCACCCCTCCACTTT.

This clonotype was recorded a few times. The V call is TRBV15, the J call TRBJ1-4, with unresolved D. With 3 bases removed from V and 8 bases from J, the gap between germline ends came to 7 bases. This CDR3 has 12 amino acids. CDR1 is LNHNV and CDR2 is YYDKDF in the germline V gene (reference sequence). The CDR3 bases are TGTGCCACCAGCAGGGAGAGAGAAAAACTGTTTTTT. This codes for CATSREREKLFF.

The table lists this clonotype with a few counts. The chain has TRBV5-4 and TRBJ1-1; a weak D match, TRBD1 (6 bases). V was cut by 5 bases and J by 4 bases, with 15 bases left in between. The CDR3 sequence is 14 residues long. Germline CDR1 and CDR2: SGHNT and YYREEE (reference sequence). The CDR3 is CASSRQALGTEAFF. CDR3 nucleotide sequence: TGTGCCAGCAGTCGACAGGCCCTAGGCACTGAAGCTTTCTTT.

This clonotype has ten or more counts. The chain uses TRBV27 and TRBJ2-7, with D possibly TRBD1 on 6 matching bases. The germline V gene has CDR1 MNHEY and CDR2 SMNVEV (reference sequence). The CDR3 is 12 residues long. V was pared by 6 bases and J by 1 base, with 7 bases between. CDR3 nucleotide sequence: TGTGCCAGCAGACAGGGTTCCTACGAGCAGTACTTC. Encoded protein: CASRQGSYEQYF.

This chain joins TRBV15 and TRBJ2-7; no clear D. The CDR3 covers 16 residues. Trimming left V 1 base short and J 6 bases short, with 19 bases between. The germline V gene has CDR1 LNHNV and CDR2 YYDKDF (reference sequence). CDR3 in amino acids: CATSRGRDLRFSEQYF. CDR3 DNA sequence: TGTGCCACCAGCAGAGGACGAGACTTAAGGTTTTCCGAGCAGTACTTC.

Ten or more counts support this clonotype. The V gene is TRBV12-3 or TRBV12-4, the J gene TRBJ2-7, with D unclear. The CDR3 covers 11 residues. Trimming shortened V by 4 bases and J by 5 bases, and 6 bases separated the two germline ends. The CDR3 loop is CASSSRDEQYF. The DNA of the CDR3 is TGTGCCAGCAGTTCCCGTGACGAGCAGTACTTC.

V is TRBV3-1 and J is TRBJ2-5; possible D gene TRBD2, 6 bases. V dropped 1 base and J dropped 2 bases, with 11 bases sitting between them. The CDR3 is made up of 15 amino acids. CDR1 LGHDT and CDR2 YNNKEL come from the germline V gene (reference sequence). CDR3 protein: CASSQGLGGQETQYF. CDR3 coding DNA: TGTGCCAGCAGCCAAGGACTCGGGGGTCAAGAGACCCAGTACTTC.

The rearrangement joins TRBV12-3 or TRBV12-4 to TRBJ2-6, with D tentatively TRBD1 or TRBD2 (7 bases each). This CDR3 region has 18 residues. The ends were cut back, 2 bases at V and 0 bases at J, with 14 bases in the middle. The CDR3 here is CASSLNRGGDSGANVLTF. DNA of the CDR3: TGTGCCAGCAGTTTAAACAGGGGAGGGGACTCTGGGGCCAACGTCCTGACTTTC.

The genes are TRBV4-1 and TRBJ2-6; maybe TRBD2 (6 bases). CDR1 and CDR2 from the germline V gene are MGHRA and YSYEKL. The CDR3 contains 22 residues. V lost 0 bases and J 0 bases, leaving 24 bases between the germline ends. CDR3 in amino acids: CASSQDSTRLRGSGSGANVLTF. The CDR3 coding sequence is TGCGCCAGCAGCCAAGATAGTACCCGACTACGGGGTAGCGGCTCTGGGGCCAACGTCCTGACTTTC.

This clonotype was detected many times. For the CDR3, the DNA is TGCGCCAGCAGCCAGAACAATGAGCAGTTCTTC. Translated, it gives CASSQNNEQFF. The chain links TRBV4-1 to TRBJ2-1; D is undetermined. There are 11 residues in the CDR3. Looked up from germline, CDR1 is MGHRA and CDR2 is YSYEKL. With 3 bases removed from V and 5 bases from J, the gap between germline ends came to 2 bases.

This clonotype was found many times. The J gene is TRBJ2-3, the V gene TRBV2; 9 bases agree with TRBD1. This CDR3 is 14 amino acids long. The germline V gene has CDR1 SNHLY and CDR2 FYNNEI. The V gene end was trimmed by 6 bases and the J gene end by 5 bases; junction bases not matched to a gene: 6. The CDR3 coding sequence is TGTGCCAGCAGACCCACAGGGGGCGTAGATACGCAGTATTTT. Amino acid sequence: CASRPTGGVDTQYF. Full variable domain (remainder filled in from reference TRBV2 and TRBJ2-3): EPEVTQTPSHQVTQMGQEVILRCVPISNHLYFYWYRQILGQKVEFLVSFYNNEISEKSEIFDDQFSVERPDGSNFTLKIRSTKLEDSAMYFCASRPTGGVDTQYFGPGTRLTVL.

This clonotype was counted many times. The chain couples TRBV7-8 to TRBJ2-3; a weak D match, TRBD1 (6 bases). V was trimmed by 1 base and J by 0 bases, leaving 14 bases between them. Germline CDR1 reads SGHVS; CDR2 reads FQNEAQ. This CDR3 is 17 amino acids long. The CDR3 region is CASSLVWAGASTDTQYF. CDR3 nucleotides: TGTGCCAGCAGCTTAGTCTGGGCAGGGGCCAGCACAGATACGCAGTATTTT.

The table lists this clonotype with a few counts. The chain recombines TRBV20-1 with TRBJ1-6; 9 nucleotides align to TRBD1. The CDR3 runs to 15 residues. The germline gives CDR1 DFQATT, CDR2 SNEGSKA (reference sequence). V shed 0 bases, J shed 7 bases, and the junction held 4 bases outside the gene matches. This CDR3 reads CSARDWGQGNSPLHF. CDR3 bases: TGCAGTGCTAGAGATTGGGGACAGGGAAATTCACCCCTCCACTTT.

The sample holds many counts of this clonotype. The chain combines TRBV12-3 or TRBV12-4 with TRBJ2-2; TRBD2 agrees at 13 bases. Trimming took 5 bases from V and 4 from J; bases not matched to a gene: 16. This CDR3 has 20 amino acids. This CDR3 is CASSPRTSGGPASSTGELFF. DNA of the CDR3: TGTGCCAGCAGTCCCCGGACTAGCGGGGGCCCTGCATCGTCCACCGGGGAGCTGTTTTTT.

This clonotype was found a few times. The rearrangement uses TRBV5-1 and TRBJ2-3; D ambiguous. Germline V gives CDR1 SGHRS, CDR2 YFSETQ. CDR3 length: 14 residues. The germline V and J ends were trimmed by 3 bases and 4 bases, with 12 bases remaining between them. Here the CDR3 DNA reads TGCGCCAGCAGCTCGAGTGTTGTGGCAGATACGCAGTATTTT. Translating it yields CASSSSVVADTQYF.